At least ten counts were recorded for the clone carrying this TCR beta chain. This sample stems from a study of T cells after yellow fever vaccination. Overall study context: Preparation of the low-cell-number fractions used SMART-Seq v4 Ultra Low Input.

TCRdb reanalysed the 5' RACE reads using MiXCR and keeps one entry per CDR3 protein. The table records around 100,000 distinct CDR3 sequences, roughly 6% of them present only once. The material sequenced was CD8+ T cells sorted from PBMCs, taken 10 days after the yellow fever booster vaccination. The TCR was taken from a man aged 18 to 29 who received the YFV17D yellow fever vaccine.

CDR3 loop: CASSFGPSGGAQYF. For the CDR3, the DNA is TGTGCCAGCAGTTTTGGTCCTAGCGGGGGGGCCCAGTACTTC. The chain links TRBV12-3 or TRBV12-4 to TRBJ2-5, with 12 bases fitting TRBD2. The V and J ends lost 3 bases and 9 bases, in that order; junction bases with no gene match: 5. This CDR3 spans 14 amino acids.